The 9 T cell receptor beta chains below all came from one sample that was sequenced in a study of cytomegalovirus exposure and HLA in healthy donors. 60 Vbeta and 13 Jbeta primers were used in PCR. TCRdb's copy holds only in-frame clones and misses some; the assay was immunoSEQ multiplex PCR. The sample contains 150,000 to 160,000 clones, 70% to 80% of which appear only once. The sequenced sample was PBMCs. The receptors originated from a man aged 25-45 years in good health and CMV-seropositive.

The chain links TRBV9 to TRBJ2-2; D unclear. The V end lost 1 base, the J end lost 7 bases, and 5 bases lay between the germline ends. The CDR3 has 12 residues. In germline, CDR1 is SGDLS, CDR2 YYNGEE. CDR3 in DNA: TGTGCCAGCAGCGTAAACTTCGGGGAGCTGTTTTTT. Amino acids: CASSVNFGELFF.

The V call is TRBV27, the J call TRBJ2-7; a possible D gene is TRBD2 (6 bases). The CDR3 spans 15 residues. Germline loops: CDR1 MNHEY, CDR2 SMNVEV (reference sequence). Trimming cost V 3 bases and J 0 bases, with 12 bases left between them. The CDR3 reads CASSFGGSSSYEQYF. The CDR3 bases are TGTGCCAGCAGTTTTGGGGGGTCCAGCTCCTACGAGCAGTACTTC.

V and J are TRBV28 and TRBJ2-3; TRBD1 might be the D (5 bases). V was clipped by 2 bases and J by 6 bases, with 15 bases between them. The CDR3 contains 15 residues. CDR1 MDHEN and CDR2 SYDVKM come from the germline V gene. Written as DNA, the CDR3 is TGTGCCAGCAGTTTAATTTGGGGCGGTCCGGATACGCAGTATTTT. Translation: CASSLIWGGPDTQYF.

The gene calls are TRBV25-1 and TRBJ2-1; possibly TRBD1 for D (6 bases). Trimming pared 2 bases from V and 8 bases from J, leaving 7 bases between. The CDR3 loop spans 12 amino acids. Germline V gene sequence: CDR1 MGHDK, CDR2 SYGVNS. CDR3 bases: TGTGCCAGCAGTGAACAGGGGTATGAGCAGTTCTTC. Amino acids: CASSEQGYEQFF.

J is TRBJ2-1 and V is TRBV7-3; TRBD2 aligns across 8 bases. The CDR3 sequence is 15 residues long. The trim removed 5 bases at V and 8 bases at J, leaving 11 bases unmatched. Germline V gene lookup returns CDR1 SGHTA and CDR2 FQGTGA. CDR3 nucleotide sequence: TGTGCCAGCAGCGGAGGAGTAGCGGGGTGGGATGAGCAGTTCTTC. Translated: CASSGGVAGWDEQFF.

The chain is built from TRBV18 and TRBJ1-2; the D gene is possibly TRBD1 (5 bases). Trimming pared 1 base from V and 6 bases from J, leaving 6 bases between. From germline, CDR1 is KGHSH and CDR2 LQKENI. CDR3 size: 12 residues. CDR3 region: CASSPRGDGYTF. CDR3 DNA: TGTGCCAGCTCACCACGGGGGGATGGCTACACCTTC.

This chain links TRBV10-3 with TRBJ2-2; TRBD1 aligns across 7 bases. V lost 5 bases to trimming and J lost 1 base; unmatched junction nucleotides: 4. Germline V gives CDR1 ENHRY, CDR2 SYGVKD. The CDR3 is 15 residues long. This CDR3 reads CAISSGTVNTGELFF. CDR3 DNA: TGTGCCATCAGTTCCGGGACAGTGAACACCGGGGAGCTGTTTTTT.

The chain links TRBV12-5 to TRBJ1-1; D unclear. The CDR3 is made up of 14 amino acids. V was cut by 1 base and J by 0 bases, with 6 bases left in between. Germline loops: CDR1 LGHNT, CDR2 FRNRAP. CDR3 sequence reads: CASGLGSLNTEAFF. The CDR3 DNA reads TGTGCTAGTGGTTTGGGAAGCCTGAACACTGAAGCTTTCTTT.

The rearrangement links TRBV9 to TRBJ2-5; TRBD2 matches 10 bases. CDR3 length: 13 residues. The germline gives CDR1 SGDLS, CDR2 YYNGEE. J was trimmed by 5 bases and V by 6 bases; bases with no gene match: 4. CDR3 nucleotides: TGTGCCAGCAACCTGGGACTAGCGGAGACCCAGTACTTC. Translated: CASNLGLAETQYF.